These 11 T cell receptor beta chains came from one sample sequenced in a study of cytomegalovirus exposure and HLA in healthy donors. PCR was performed using 60 Vbeta and 13 Jbeta primers. Profiled with immunoSEQ multiplex PCR; TCRdb holds only in-frame clones, not every one. The sample gives over 100,000 clones, 80% to 85% of which show up once; about a fifth is in the top ten. The sequencing input was PBMCs. The receptors stem from a man aged 25 to 40 in good health and CMV-seropositive.

The CDR3 loop is CARLSGQGGTEAFF. In DNA form, the CDR3 reads TGTGCCCGACTTTCCGGACAGGGAGGAACTGAAGCTTTCTTT. The genes are TRBV30 and TRBJ1-1; 8 nucleotides agree with TRBD1. Germline V gene sequence: CDR1 GTSNPN, CDR2 SVGIG (reference sequence). There are 14 residues in the CDR3. Trimming at V came to 8 bases and at J to 5 bases, leaving 13 bases not matched to a gene.

The chain links TRBV30 to TRBJ2-1, with 13 bases matching TRBD2. The V and J ends lost 5 bases and 0 bases, in that order; junction bases with no gene match: 16. The CDR3 has 20 residues. Per germline, CDR1 GTSNPN and CDR2 SVGIG (reference sequence). The CDR3 DNA follows: TGTGCCTGGGGTCCCCATCCGGGACTAGCGGGGCTAAGCTCCTACAATGAGCAGTTCTTC. Its protein is CAWGPHPGLAGLSSYNEQFF.

The V and J genes are TRBV27 and TRBJ1-2, with 8 nucleotides matching TRBD1. The CDR3 contains 13 residues. V trimming: 6 bases; J trimming: 4 bases; junction bases outside the gene matches: 4. Germline CDR1 reads MNHEY; CDR2 reads SMNVEV (reference sequence). This CDR3 is CASRHDRGYGYTF. CDR3 in DNA: TGTGCCAGCAGACACGACAGGGGCTATGGCTACACCTTC.

V and J are TRBV5-1 and TRBJ2-1, with TRBD1 matching over 11 bases. Germline-derived CDR1 and CDR2 are SGHRS and YFSETQ. The CDR3 loop spans 16 amino acids. V lost 4 bases and J lost 7; bases outside the gene matches: 10. DNA of the CDR3: TGCGCCAGCAGCCCGAGGACAGGGGGCGCAAGGAATGAGCAGTTCTTC. Residues: CASSPRTGGARNEQFF.

The V and J genes are TRBV9 and TRBJ2-1, with 11 bases matching TRBD2. The CDR3 loop spans 15 amino acids. V gave up 4 bases and J gave up 5 bases; unmatched junction bases: 5. Germline V gives CDR1 SGDLS, CDR2 YYNGEE. The CDR3 reads CASSSRLAGNNEQFF. As DNA, the CDR3 is TGTGCCAGCAGCTCCAGACTAGCGGGAAACAATGAGCAGTTCTTC.

V usage is TRBV28 and J usage is TRBJ2-5; TRBD1 might be the D (6 bases). The closer fit of TRBJ2-7 to the DNA end suggests the J call may be wrong. Germline CDR1 reads MDHEN; CDR2 reads SYDVKM. This CDR3 contains 18 residues. Here the CDR3 DNA reads TGTGCCAGCAGTTCGTCATGGGGTCAGGGGCCCTACTCCTACGAGCAGTACTTC. Amino acids: CASSSSWGQGPYSYEQYF.

This chain connects TRBV6-1 to TRBJ2-5; 11 positions agree with TRBD2. The J segment lost 3 bases and the V segment lost 5 bases, leaving 2 bases of the junction unmatched. CDR1 and CDR2 (germline): MNHNS, SASEGT. This CDR3 has 14 amino acids. The DNA of the CDR3 is TGTGCCAGCAGTTTAGCGGGGGGGGAAGAGACCCAGTACTTC. Protein sequence: CASSLAGGEETQYF.

The V gene is TRBV10-3, the J gene TRBJ1-1, with TRBD1 as a possible D gene (5 bases). The CDR3 length is 15 residues. Looked up from germline, CDR1 is ENHRY and CDR2 is SYGVKD. V lost 0 bases to trimming and J lost 1 base, with 9 bases between them. CDR3 bases: TGTGCCATCAGTGAGTCTACAGGAGCGAACACTGAAGCTTTCTTT. Protein: CAISESTGANTEAFF.

CDR3 region: CAWSVTGGGLYGYTF. The CDR3 region has the DNA TGTGCCTGGAGTGTCACAGGGGGCGGGCTCTATGGCTACACCTTC. The chain recombines TRBV30 with TRBJ1-2, with TRBD1 identical over 9 bases. CDR3 length: 15 residues. Germline values: CDR1 GTSNPN, CDR2 SVGIG (reference sequence). Losses at the gene ends were 0 bases for V and 4 bases for J; bases not matched to a gene: 6.

The DNA for the CDR3 is TGCGCCAGCAGCTCCGGGGGATTGGATTATGGCTACACCTTC. Translated: CASSSGGLDYGYTF. The chain couples TRBV5-1 to TRBJ1-2; D possibly corresponds to TRBD1 (5 bases). This CDR3 region has 14 residues. Germline CDR1 is SGHRS and CDR2 is YFSETQ. V was shortened by 3 bases and J by 5 bases, with 14 bases between the two germline ends.

The chain uses TRBV6-4 and TRBJ1-5; D uncertain. Germline V CDR1 and CDR2: MRHNA, SNTAGT. This CDR3 contains 15 residues. V shed 0 bases and J shed 6 bases, with 12 bases lying between them. The CDR3 region has the DNA TGTGCCAGCAGTGACTCCCCCACGACGGGTCAGCCCCAGCATTTT. Encoded protein: CASSDSPTTGQPQHF.